The present T cell receptor beta chain was sequenced within a study of T cells in Graves' hyperthyroidism and ophthalmopathy. Study background: Peripheral blood was obtained at initial diagnosis, preceding any treatment.

About this clonotype: Its antigen is not identified.

The CDR3 contains 17 residues. CDR1 and CDR2 from the germline V gene are DFQATT and SNEGSKA (reference sequence). V gave up 3 bases and J gave up 0 bases; unmatched junction bases: 10. Study-wide results and caveats: Researchers found most expanded thyroid clonotypes above 0.001 in blood as well.

RNA transcripts yielded amplified TCR beta CDR3 regions. RT-PCR in the first round (using the HTBI primer set) targeted the TCR CDR3. TCRdb reprocessed the multiplex PCR reads with MiXCR, giving one entry per CDR3 protein. The profile shows about 510,000 distinct CDR3 sequences, 14% of them singletons. Fresh 10 ml peripheral blood yielded PBMCs. The material sequenced was blood. The chain joins TRBV20-1 to TRBJ2-3; 9 nucleotides align to TRBD2. This TCR was recovered from a middle-aged woman with Graves' hyperthyroidism. CDR3 nucleotides: TGCAGTGCTAGGGGGCTAGCGGGATCCCTTAGCACAGATACGCAGTATTTT. Translated, it gives CSARGLAGSLSTDTQYF.